The present T cell receptor (beta chain) was sequenced within a study of blood T cells in healthy people across ages. Germline V gene data show CDR1 as SGHRS and CDR2 as YFSETQ. The V gene lost 2 bases and the J gene lost 0 bases, with 9 bases spanning the gap. CDR3 length equals 15 residues. As regards this clonotype: Its antigen is still unknown.

Study observations and caveats: Any changes in expanded clonotypes were possibly confounded, as donor CMV status remained unknown. Versus aged donors, long-lived donors had higher diversity and more naive CD4+ cells.

Using a J-beta primer mix together with a sample-barcoded 5' primer, a second PCR was run for roughly 6 to 11 cycles. Tags on each cDNA molecule came from a template-switch adaptor with 12 random nucleotides. MiXCR, run by TCRdb on the 5' RACE reads, gives a single entry per CDR3 protein. The table has hundreds of thousands of distinct CDR3 sequences, roughly 50% seen once. The receptor was derived from an older woman in good health. The sample consisted of blood. This chain joins TRBV5-1 and TRBJ1-5, with D unclear. The CDR3 DNA sequence: TGCGCCAGCAGCTTCGACGGCGGTAGCAATCAGCCCCAGCATTTT. It yields the protein CASSFDGGSNQPQHF.